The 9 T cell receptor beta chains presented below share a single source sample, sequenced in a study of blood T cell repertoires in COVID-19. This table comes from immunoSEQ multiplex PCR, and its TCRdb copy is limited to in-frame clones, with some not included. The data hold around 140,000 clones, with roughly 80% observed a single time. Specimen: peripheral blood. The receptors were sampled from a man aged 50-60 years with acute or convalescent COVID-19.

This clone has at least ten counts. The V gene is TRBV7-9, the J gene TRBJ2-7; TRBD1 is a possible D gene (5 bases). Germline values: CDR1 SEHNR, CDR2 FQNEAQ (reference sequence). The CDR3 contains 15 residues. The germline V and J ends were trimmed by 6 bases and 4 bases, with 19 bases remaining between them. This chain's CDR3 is CASRPRVGPGYEQYF. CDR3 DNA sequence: TGTGCCAGCAGGCCCAGGGTGGGTCCCGGATACGAGCAGTACTTC.

The CDR3 DNA is TGTGCCAGCACCGATACAGGGGGGAACACTGAAGCTTTCTTT. Translating gives CASTDTGGNTEAFF. The V call is TRBV2, the J call TRBJ1-1, with 8 nucleotides matching TRBD1. With 7 bases clipped from V and 1 base from J, the junction kept 5 bases outside the gene matches. The CDR3 spans 14 residues. Per the germline V gene, CDR1 is SNHLY and CDR2 is FYNNEI.

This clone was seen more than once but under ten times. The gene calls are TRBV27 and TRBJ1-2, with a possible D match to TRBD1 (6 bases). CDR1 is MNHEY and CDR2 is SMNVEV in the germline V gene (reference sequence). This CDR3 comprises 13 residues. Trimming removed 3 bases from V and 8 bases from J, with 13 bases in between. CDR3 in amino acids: CASSFLSGAGYTF. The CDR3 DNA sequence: TGTGCCAGCAGTTTTCTCTCAGGGGCGGGCTACACCTTC.

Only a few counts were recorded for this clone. The chain's CDR3 is CASSPRTGPNSPLHF. Written as DNA, the CDR3 is TGTGCCAGCAGCCCCAGGACAGGGCCAAATTCACCCCTCCACTTT. The genes are TRBV9 and TRBJ1-6, with 8 positions matching TRBD1. This CDR3 region has 15 residues. J lost 7 bases, V lost 4 bases, and 7 bases had no gene match. The germline CDR1 and CDR2 sequences are SGDLS and YYNGEE.

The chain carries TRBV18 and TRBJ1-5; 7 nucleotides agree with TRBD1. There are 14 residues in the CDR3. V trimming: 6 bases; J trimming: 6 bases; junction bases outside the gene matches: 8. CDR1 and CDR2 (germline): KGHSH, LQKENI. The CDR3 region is CASSPTGDGQPQHF. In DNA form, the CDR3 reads TGTGCCAGCTCCCCTACAGGGGATGGTCAGCCCCAGCATTTT.

The CDR3 DNA is TGTGCCAGCAGCCAATCATGGGCCGGTGGGTTCAATGAGCAGTTCTTC. Amino acid sequence: CASSQSWAGGFNEQFF. V and J are TRBV16 and TRBJ2-1; D is undetermined. Germline V CDR1 and CDR2: KGHSY, FQNENV. V lost 0 bases and J 6 bases, leaving 15 bases between the germline ends. The CDR3 covers 16 residues.

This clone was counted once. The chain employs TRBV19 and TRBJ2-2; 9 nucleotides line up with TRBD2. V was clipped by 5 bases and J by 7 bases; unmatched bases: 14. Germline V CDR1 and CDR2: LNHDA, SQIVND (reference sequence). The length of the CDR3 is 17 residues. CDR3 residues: CASSPPISGGRSGELFF. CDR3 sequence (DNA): TGTGCCAGTAGTCCCCCCATTAGCGGGGGACGGAGCGGGGAGCTGTTTTTT.

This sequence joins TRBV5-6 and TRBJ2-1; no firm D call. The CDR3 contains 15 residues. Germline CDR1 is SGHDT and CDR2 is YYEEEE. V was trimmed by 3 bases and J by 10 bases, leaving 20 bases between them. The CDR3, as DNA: TGTGCCAGCAGCTCAAGCCCGGTCTCAAATCTAGAGCAGTTCTTC. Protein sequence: CASSSSPVSNLEQFF.

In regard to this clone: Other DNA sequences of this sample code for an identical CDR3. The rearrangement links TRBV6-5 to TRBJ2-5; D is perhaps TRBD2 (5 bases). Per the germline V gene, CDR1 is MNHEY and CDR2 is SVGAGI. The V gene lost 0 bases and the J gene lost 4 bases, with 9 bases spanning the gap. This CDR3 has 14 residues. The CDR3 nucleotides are TGTGCCAGCAGTTACTCCCTAGGAGGAGAGACCCAGTACTTC. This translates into CASSYSLGGETQYF.